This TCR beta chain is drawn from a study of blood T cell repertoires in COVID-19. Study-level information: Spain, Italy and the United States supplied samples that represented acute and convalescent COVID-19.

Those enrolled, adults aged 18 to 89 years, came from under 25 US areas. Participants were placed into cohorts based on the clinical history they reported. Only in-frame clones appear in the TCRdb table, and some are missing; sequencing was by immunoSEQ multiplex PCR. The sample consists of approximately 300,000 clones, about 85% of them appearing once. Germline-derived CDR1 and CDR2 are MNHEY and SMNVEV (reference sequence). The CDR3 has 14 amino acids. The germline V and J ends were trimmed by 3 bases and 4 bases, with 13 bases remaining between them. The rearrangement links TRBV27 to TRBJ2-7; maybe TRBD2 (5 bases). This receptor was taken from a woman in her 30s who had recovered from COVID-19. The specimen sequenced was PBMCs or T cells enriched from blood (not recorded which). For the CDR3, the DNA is TGTGCCAGCAGTTTCAGGTTCCCGGGATACGAGCAGTACTTC. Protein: CASSFRFPGYEQYF.